There are a few counts of the clone carrying this TCR beta chain. These data come from a study of T cell clones after liver transplantation. The wider study: Third-party-reactive TCRbeta sequences from pre-transplant mixed lymphocyte reactions served as antigen-independent comparators.

V shed 4 bases and J shed 2 bases, with 13 bases lying between them. Germline V gene lookup returns CDR1 SGHRS and CDR2 YFSETQ. This CDR3 region has 14 residues. Sequencing was performed with immunoSEQ multiplex PCR; in TCRdb, only in-frame clones are kept and a portion is missing. This sample carries 45,000 to 60,000 clones, around 70% of them seen once, and the ten largest clones take 9.7%. The TCR sequence derives from a human patient who received a liver transplant. Some T cells may be the graft donor's. Here the sequenced sample was CD4+ T cells from blood, taken at the 22-month timepoint. The V and J genes are TRBV5-1 and TRBJ2-7; TRBD2 might be the D (6 bases). CDR3 DNA sequence: TGCGCCAGCAGCCAATTGGGGGGAACCTACGAGCAGTACTTC. The encoded protein is CASSQLGGTYEQYF.